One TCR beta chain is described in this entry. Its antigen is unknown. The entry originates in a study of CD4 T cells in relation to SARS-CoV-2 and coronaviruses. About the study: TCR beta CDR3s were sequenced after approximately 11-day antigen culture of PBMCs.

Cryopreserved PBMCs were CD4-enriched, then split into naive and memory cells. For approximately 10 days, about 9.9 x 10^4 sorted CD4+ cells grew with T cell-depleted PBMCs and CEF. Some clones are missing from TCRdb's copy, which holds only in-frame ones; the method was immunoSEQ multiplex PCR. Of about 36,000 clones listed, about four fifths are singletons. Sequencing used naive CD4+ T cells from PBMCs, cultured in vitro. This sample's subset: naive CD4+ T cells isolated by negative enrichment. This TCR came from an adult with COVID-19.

The DNA of the CDR3 is TGCAGCGTGGGGGGCGAAGCCTATGGCTACACCTTC. Its translation is CSVGGEAYGYTF. This chain joins TRBV29-1 and TRBJ1-2; tentatively, D is TRBD1 (6 bases). This CDR3 has 12 residues. Germline CDR1 SQVTM, CDR2 ANQGSEA. The germline V and J ends were trimmed by 6 bases and 4 bases, with 12 bases remaining between them.